The clone carrying this TCR beta chain was detected many times. No antigen is known for it. These data originate in a study of regulatory T cells in long-lasting Graves disease. With iRepertoire HTBI primers and Arm-PCR of CDR3 regions, TCR beta libraries were built. TCRdb re-called the multiplex PCR reads with MiXCR, one entry per CDR3 protein. The sample has about 500,000 distinct CDR3 sequences, 12% seen once. Time point meaning: newly diagnosed GD, antithyroid drugs for less than 3 months. The authors made the TCR library using RNA they extracted from PBMCs. Regarding the study as a whole: Newly diagnosed disease favored TRBV20-1 and TRBJ2-1 over persistent disease.

CDR1 DFQATT and CDR2 SNEGSKA come from the germline V gene (reference sequence). Trimming removed 3 bases at V and 5 bases at J, with 13 bases between. The CDR3 runs to 13 residues. Another study also made use of these data, one on T cells in Graves' hyperthyroidism and ophthalmopathy.

The starting material was peripheral blood mononuclear cells (PBMCs), obtained at new diagnosis, from a patient treated with antithyroid drugs. The chain is built from TRBV20-1 and TRBJ2-5; D unclear. The source of this sequence is a woman under 40 with Graves disease. The CDR3: CSASGHTRETQYF. The CDR3 DNA reads TGCAGTGCTAGTGGCCACACCCGGGAGACCCAGTACTTC.